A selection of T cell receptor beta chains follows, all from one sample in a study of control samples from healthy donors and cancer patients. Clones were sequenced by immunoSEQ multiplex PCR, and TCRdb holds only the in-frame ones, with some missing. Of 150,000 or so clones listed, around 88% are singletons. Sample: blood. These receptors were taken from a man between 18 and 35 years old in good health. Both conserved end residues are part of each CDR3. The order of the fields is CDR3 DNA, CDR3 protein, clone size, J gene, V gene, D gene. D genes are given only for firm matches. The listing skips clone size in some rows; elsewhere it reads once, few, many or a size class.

TGCAGTGCTGCGGTGGTTGAAAAACTGTTTTTT,CSAAVVEKLFF,NA,TRBJ1-4,TRBV20-1,NA
TGTGCCAGCAGCGACGGGACCCGCGTAGGCGAGACCCAGTACTTC,CASSDGTRVGETQYF,NA,TRBJ2-5,TRBV5-5,NA
TGTGCCAGCATGGGGCTAGCGGGGATCTCCTACGAGCAGTACTTC,CASMGLAGISYEQYF,NA,TRBJ2-7,TRBV6-5,TRBD2
TGTGCCAGCAGCCAGCGGGGGGAGCCAGATACGCAGTATTTT,CASSQRGEPDTQYF,NA,TRBJ2-3,TRBV3-1/TRBV3-2,TRBD2
TGTGCCAGCAGGCCACAGGCGTCACCCCTCCACTTT,CASRPQASPLHF,NA,TRBJ1-6,TRBV2,NA
TGTGCCAGCAGCTTACTATACTCACCTTCCACCGGGGAGCTGTTTTTT,CASSLLYSPSTGELFF,NA,TRBJ2-2,TRBV11-2,NA
TGTGCCAGCAGTAACCCGGGACAGGGCTACAATGAGCAGTTCTTC,CASSNPGQGYNEQFF,NA,TRBJ2-1,TRBV9,TRBD1
TGTGCCAGCAGTTTAAACACCGGGGAGCTGTTTTTT,CASSLNTGELFF,few,TRBJ2-2,TRBV12-3/TRBV12-4,NA
TGTGCCAGCAGCTTAGACCCTAGGGAGAGGCAGTACTTC,CASSLDPRERQYF,NA,TRBJ2-7,TRBV11-1,NA
TGTGCCAGCAGTTTCCGGAGCCAAATGGAGACCCAGTACTTC,CASSFRSQMETQYF,NA,TRBJ2-5,TRBV27,NA
TGTGCCAGCAGTTTTGGGGGCGCTGGGGCCAACGTCCTGACTTTC,CASSFGGAGANVLTF,NA,TRBJ2-6,TRBV6-2/TRBV6-3,NA
TGTGCCAGCAGCACGAGCCGGGACAGGGGGTTCGAGCAGTACTTC,CASSTSRDRGFEQYF,NA,TRBJ2-7,TRBV7-4,TRBD1
TGTGCCAGCAGTTTTCTTGGAAATCAGCCCCAGCATTTT,CASSFLGNQPQHF,NA,TRBJ1-5,TRBV28,NA
TGTGCCAGCTCACCATTCGCCAGCGGGGGCCAAGTGACCCAGTACTTC,CASSPFASGGQVTQYF,once,TRBJ2-5,TRBV18,TRBD2
TGCGCCAGCAGCACTCTGTCCGGGACCGATTACGAGCAGTACTTC,CASSTLSGTDYEQYF,NA,TRBJ2-7,TRBV4-3,NA
TGTGCCAGCAGCTTACTGGGGGGAGATACGCAGTATTTT,CASSLLGGDTQYF,NA,TRBJ2-3,TRBV7-2,NA
TGTGCCAGCAGCAGGACAGGGAGAACAGGGGCCAACGTCCTGACTTTC,CASSRTGRTGANVLTF,NA,TRBJ2-6,TRBV11-1,TRBD1